The clone carrying this T cell receptor beta chain was recorded at least ten times. The antigen is undetermined. TCRdb passed the multiplex PCR reads through MiXCR, listing each CDR3 protein once. Of 25,000 or so distinct CDR3 sequences in the sample, 20% to 25% were seen once. The data were taken from a study of breast tumors, draining lymph nodes, adjacent tissues. The study, taken as a whole, reports: Compared with lymph nodes, tumors were less diverse; compared with nontumor tissue, more. Tumor and nontumor repertoires were significantly more similar in luminal-like than in basal-like breast cancer. The data were judged consistent with most tumor T cells coming from lymph node and expanding in tumor. The lymph node origin of tumor T cells was framed as consistent with a hypothesis, not demonstrated.

The length of the CDR3 is 14 residues. Germline trimming cut 2 bases from V and 2 bases from J; bases unmatched to any gene: 3. Germline assignment: CDR1 SGHRS and CDR2 YFSETQ. The gene calls are TRBV5-1 and TRBJ1-2, with 7 bases lining up with TRBD1. This clonotype was obtained from a female donor with breast cancer. Some clones in this sample may be carry-over from other donors' samples. The specimen sequenced was breast tumor tissue. CDR3 loop: CASSLTQGNYGYTF. CDR3 DNA sequence: TGCGCCAGCAGCTTAACACAGGGGAACTATGGCTACACCTTC.